These T cell receptor beta chains were read from a single sample in a study of beta chain features in type 1 diabetes. TCRdb's table, derived via immunoSEQ multiplex PCR, lists solely in-frame clones and lacks some. The table lists 350,000 to 450,000 clones, around 12% of them singletons. The material sequenced was naive CD4+ T cells from blood. Source of these receptors: a woman aged 18-30 years with type 1 diabetes. The CDR3 runs from the conserved cysteine through the conserved F or W.

v_gene: TRBV10-3
j_gene: TRBJ1-1
CDR3aa: CARREQENTEAFF

v_gene: TRBV9
j_gene: TRBJ2-3
CDR3aa: CASSVSGVTDTQYF

v_gene: TRBV6-6
j_gene: TRBJ1-1
CDR3aa: CASSTPGTEAFF

v_gene: TRBV7-2
j_gene: TRBJ2-7
CDR3aa: CASRGGTRPSYEQYF

v_gene: TRBV29-1
j_gene: TRBJ2-5
CDR3aa: CSVVGSGETQYF

v_gene: TRBV18
j_gene: TRBJ1-1
CDR3aa: CASSPDLYAEAFF

v_gene: TRBV7-9
j_gene: TRBJ1-2
CDR3aa: CASSTTGISYGYTF

v_gene: TRBV10-3
j_gene: TRBJ2-1
CDR3aa: CATRQESSYNEQFF

v_gene: TRBV27
j_gene: TRBJ2-7
CDR3aa: CASSLQGAYEQYF

v_gene: TRBV7-6
j_gene: TRBJ2-2
CDR3aa: CASSYGQGHTGELFF

v_gene: TRBV28
j_gene: TRBJ1-2
CDR3aa: CASSFQGAGGYTF

v_gene: TRBV29-1
j_gene: TRBJ1-4
CDR3aa: CSATGLNEKLFF

v_gene: TRBV21-1
j_gene: TRBJ2-2
CDR3aa: CASSKTGGTGELFF

v_gene: TRBV28
j_gene: TRBJ1-2
CDR3aa: CASGRVYRVGYTF